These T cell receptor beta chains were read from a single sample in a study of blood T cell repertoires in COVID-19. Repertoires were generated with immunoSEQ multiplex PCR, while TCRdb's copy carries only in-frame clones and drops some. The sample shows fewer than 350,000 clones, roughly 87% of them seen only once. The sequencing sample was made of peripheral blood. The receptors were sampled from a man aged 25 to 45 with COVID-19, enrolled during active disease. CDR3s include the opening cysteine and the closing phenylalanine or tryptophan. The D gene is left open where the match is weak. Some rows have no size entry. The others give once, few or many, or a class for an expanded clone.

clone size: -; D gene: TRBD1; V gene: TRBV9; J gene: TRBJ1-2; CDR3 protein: CASSVQGGLIQTGGYGYTF; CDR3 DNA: TGTGCCAGCAGCGTCCAAGGGGGGCTTATTCAGACAGGGGGCTATGGCTACACCTTC
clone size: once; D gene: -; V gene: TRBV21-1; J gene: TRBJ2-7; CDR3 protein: CASNRRRSSYEQYF; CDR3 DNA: TGTGCCAGCAATAGGAGACGGTCCTCCTACGAGCAGTACTTC
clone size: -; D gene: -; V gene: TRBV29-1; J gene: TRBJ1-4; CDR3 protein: CSVSPLQGGEKLFF; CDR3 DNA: TGCAGCGTGTCACCTCTACAGGGAGGGGAAAAACTGTTTTTT
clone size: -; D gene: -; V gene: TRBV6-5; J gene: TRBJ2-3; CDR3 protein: CASRRTASTDTQYF; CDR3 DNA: TGTGCCAGCAGGAGGACAGCTAGCACAGATACGCAGTATTTT
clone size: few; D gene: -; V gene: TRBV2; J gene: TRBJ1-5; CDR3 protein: CASNLQAAQPQHF; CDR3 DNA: TGTGCCAGCAATCTACAGGCAGCTCAGCCCCAGCATTTT
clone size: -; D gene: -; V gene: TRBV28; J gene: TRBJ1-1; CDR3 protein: CASSPSTGSTEAFF; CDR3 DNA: TGTGCCAGCAGTCCCTCAACAGGGTCGACTGAAGCTTTCTTT
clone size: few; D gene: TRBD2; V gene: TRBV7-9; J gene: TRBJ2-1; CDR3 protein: CASTLAGVAYNEQFF; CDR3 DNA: TGTGCCAGCACCTTAGCGGGAGTTGCCTACAATGAGCAGTTCTTC
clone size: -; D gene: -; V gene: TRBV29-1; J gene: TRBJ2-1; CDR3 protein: CSVANLGSSYNEQFF; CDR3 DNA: TGCAGCGTTGCGAACCTAGGATCGTCCTACAATGAGCAGTTCTTC
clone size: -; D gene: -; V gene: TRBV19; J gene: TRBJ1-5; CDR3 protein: CASSGRDTNQPQHF; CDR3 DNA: TGTGCCAGTAGTGGCAGGGATACTAATCAGCCCCAGCATTTT
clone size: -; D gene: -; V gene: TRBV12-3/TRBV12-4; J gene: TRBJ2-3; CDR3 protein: CASSWTQDTQYF; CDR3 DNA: TGTGCCAGCAGCTGGACTCAGGATACGCAGTATTTT
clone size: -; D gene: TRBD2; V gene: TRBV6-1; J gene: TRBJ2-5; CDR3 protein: CASSVGTSGGQETQYF; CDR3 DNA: TGTGCCAGCAGTGTTGGGACTAGCGGGGGGCAAGAGACCCAGTACTTC
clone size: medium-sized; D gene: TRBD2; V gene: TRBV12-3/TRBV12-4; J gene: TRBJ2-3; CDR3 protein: CASTSAGGGTQYF; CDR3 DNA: TGTGCCAGCACTTCGGCGGGAGGGGGTACGCAGTATTTT
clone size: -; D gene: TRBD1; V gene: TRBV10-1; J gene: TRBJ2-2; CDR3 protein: CASSEGQGDTGELFF; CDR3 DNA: TGCGCCAGCAGTGAAGGACAGGGGGACACCGGGGAGCTGTTTTTT
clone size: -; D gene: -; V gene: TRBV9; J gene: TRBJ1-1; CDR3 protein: CASSVATSTEAFF; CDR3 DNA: TGTGCCAGCAGCGTAGCTACTAGCACTGAAGCTTTCTTT
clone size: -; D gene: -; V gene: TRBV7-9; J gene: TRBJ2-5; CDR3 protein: CASSPGETQYF; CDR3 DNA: TGTGCCAGCAGCCCCGGGGAGACCCAGTACTTC
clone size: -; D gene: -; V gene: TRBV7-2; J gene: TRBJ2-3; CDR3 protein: CASSLGGTGRTDTQYF; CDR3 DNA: TGTGCCAGCAGCTTAGGGGGGACTGGTCGCACAGATACGCAGTATTTT
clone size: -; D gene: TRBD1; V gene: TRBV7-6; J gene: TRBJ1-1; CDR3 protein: CASSTLPLPRQGGTEAFF; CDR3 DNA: TGTGCCAGCAGCACTTTGCCCTTACCGCGACAGGGGGGGACTGAAGCTTTCTTT
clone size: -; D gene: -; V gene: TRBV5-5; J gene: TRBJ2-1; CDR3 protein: CASSLSVSYNEQFF; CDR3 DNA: TGTGCCAGCAGCTTGTCGGTCTCCTACAATGAGCAGTTCTTC
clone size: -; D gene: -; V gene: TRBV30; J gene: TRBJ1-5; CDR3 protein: CAWSPGWDQPQHF; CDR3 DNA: TGTGCCTGGAGTCCAGGGTGGGATCAGCCCCAGCATTTT
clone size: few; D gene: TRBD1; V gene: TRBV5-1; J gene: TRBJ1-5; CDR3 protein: CASSPGQGNQPQHF; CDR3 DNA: TGCGCCAGCAGCCCGGGACAGGGAAATCAGCCCCAGCATTTT
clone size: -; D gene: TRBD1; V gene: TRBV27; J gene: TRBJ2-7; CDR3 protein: CASSSSRTGGFYEQYF; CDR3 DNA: TGTGCCAGCAGTTCCAGCCGGACAGGGGGCTTCTACGAGCAGTACTTC
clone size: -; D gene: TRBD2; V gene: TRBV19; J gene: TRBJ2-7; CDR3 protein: CASRKSGTSYEQYF; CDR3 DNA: TGTGCCAGTAGAAAAAGCGGGACTTCCTACGAGCAGTACTTC
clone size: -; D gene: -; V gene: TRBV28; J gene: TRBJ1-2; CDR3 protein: CASSKGLPYGYTF; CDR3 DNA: TGTGCCAGCTCCAAGGGGCTCCCCTATGGCTACACCTTC
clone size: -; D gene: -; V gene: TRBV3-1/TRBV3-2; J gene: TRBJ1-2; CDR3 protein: CASSQDYSGNYGYTF; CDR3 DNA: TGTGCCAGCAGCCAAGATTACTCTGGTAACTATGGCTACACCTTC
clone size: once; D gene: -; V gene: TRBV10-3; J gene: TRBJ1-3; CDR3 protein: CAISEPVQGNTIYF; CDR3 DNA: TGTGCCATCAGTGAGCCGGTTCAAGGAAACACCATATATTTT
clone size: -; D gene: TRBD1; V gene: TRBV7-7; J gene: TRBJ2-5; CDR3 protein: CASSFDRGPRETQYF; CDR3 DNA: TGTGCCAGCAGCTTCGACAGGGGCCCTCGGGAGACCCAGTACTTC
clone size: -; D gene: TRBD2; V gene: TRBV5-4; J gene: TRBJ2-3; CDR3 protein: CASSDQGLAGAVSTDTQYF; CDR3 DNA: TGTGCCAGCAGCGACCAAGGACTAGCGGGAGCTGTAAGCACAGATACGCAGTATTTT
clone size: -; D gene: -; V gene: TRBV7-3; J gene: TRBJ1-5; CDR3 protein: CASSVDRNQPQHF; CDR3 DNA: TGTGCCAGCAGCGTAGACAGGAATCAGCCCCAGCATTTT
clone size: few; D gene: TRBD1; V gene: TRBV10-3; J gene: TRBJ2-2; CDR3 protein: CAISESNRQGLDTGELFF; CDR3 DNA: TGTGCCATCAGTGAGTCGAACCGACAGGGCTTGGACACCGGGGAGCTGTTTTTT
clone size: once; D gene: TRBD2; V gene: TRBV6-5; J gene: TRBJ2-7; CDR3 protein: CASSYSSSGRFYEQYF; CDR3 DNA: TGTGCCAGCAGTTACTCCTCTAGCGGGAGGTTCTACGAGCAGTACTTC
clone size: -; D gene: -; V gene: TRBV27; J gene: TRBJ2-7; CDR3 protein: CASSWGHSYEQYF; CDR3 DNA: TGTGCCAGCAGTTGGGGCCACTCCTACGAGCAGTACTTC
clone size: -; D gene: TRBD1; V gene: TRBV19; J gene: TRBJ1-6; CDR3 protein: CASRDRANSYNSPLHF; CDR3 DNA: TGTGCCAGCAGGGACAGGGCCAACTCCTATAATTCACCCCTCCACTTT
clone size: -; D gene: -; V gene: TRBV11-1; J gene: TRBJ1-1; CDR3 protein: CASLGQENTEAFF; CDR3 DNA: TGTGCCAGCCTGGGGCAGGAAAACACTGAAGCTTTCTTT
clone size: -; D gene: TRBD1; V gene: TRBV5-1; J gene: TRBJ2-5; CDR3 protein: CASSLAGQGVETQYF; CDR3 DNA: TGCGCCAGCAGCTTGGCGGGACAGGGCGTCGAGACCCAGTACTTC
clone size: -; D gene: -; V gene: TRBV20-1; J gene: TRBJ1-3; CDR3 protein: CSAREGRTIYF; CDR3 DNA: TGCAGTGCTAGAGAGGGCAGAACCATATATTTT
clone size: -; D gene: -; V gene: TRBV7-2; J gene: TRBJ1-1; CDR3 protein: CASSLDSGRNTEAFF; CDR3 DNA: TGTGCCAGCAGCTTAGATTCTGGGAGGAACACTGAAGCTTTCTTT
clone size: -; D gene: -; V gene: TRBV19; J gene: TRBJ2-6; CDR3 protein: CASSIEQDPLSGANVLTF; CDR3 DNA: TGTGCCAGTAGTATAGAACAGGATCCCCTCTCTGGGGCCAACGTCCTGACTTTC
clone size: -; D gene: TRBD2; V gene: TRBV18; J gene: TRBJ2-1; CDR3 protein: CASRESSGIYNEQFF; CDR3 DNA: TGTGCCAGCCGCGAGTCTAGCGGAATTTACAATGAGCAGTTCTTC
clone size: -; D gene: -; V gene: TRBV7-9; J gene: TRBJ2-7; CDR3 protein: CASSSSRDINSYEQYF; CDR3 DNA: TGTGCCAGCAGCTCAAGCCGGGACATTAACTCCTACGAGCAGTACTTC
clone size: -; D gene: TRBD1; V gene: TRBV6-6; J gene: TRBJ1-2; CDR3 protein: CASSWGTGPGGYTF; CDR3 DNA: TGTGCCAGCAGTTGGGGGACAGGGCCCGGTGGCTACACCTTC
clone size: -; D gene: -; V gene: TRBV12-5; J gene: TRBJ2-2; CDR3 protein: CASGFDSQTGELFF; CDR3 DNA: TGTGCTAGTGGTTTCGACAGTCAAACCGGGGAGCTGTTTTTT
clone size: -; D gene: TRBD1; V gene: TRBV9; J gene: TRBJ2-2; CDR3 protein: CASSDPTGRNTGELFF; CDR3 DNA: TGTGCCAGCAGCGATCCGACAGGGCGGAACACCGGGGAGCTGTTTTTT
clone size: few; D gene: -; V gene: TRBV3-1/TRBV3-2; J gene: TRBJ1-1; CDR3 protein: CASSQEDQGGEAFF; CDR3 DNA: TGTGCCAGCAGCCAAGAAGACCAAGGAGGTGAAGCTTTCTTT